The 14 T cell receptor beta chains reported below all come from one sample, sequenced in a study of control samples from healthy donors and cancer patients. Sequenced by immunoSEQ multiplex PCR; TCRdb stores in-frame clones only, minus some. The table includes about 160,000 clones, 90% to 95% detected once. Specimen: PBMCs. All receptors derive from a man aged 60 to 75 with colorectal cancer.

The chain combines TRBV5-8 with TRBJ1-1; 10 nucleotides agree with TRBD1. Germline V gives CDR1 SGHTS, CDR2 YDEGEE. CDR3 length: 14 residues. Trimming removed 3 bases from V and 3 bases from J; junction bases left unmatched: 2. The CDR3 is CASSWDRGYTEAFF. CDR3 bases: TGTGCCAGCAGCTGGGACAGGGGCTACACTGAAGCTTTCTTT.

This sequence joins TRBV7-9 and TRBJ2-6, with 7 bases that match TRBD1. This CDR3 region has 15 residues. From germline, CDR1 is SEHNR and CDR2 FQNEAQ (reference sequence). Unmatched junction bases numbered 3, after V lost 5 bases and J lost 2 bases. The CDR3 loop is CASSRQGAGANVLTF. The DNA of the CDR3 is TGTGCCAGCAGCCGACAGGGAGCTGGGGCCAACGTCCTGACTTTC.

This sequence joins TRBV28 and TRBJ1-2, with 11 bases identical to TRBD1. With V trimmed by 5 bases and J by 8 bases, 7 bases remained unmatched. From germline, CDR1 is MDHEN and CDR2 SYDVKM. The CDR3 extends over 14 amino acids. The CDR3, as DNA: TGTGCCAGCAGTCCTGGACAGGGGGCGATCGGCTACACCTTC. Translated: CASSPGQGAIGYTF.

The CDR3: CASSLSGGLNTEAFF. In DNA, the CDR3 is TGTGCCAGCAGCTTATCTGGGGGGTTGAACACTGAAGCTTTCTTT. This chain uses TRBV7-2 with TRBJ1-1; the D gene is possibly TRBD1 (5 bases). CDR3 length: 15 residues. Per the germline V gene, CDR1 is SGHTA and CDR2 is FQGNSA. Deletions cut 2 bases from V and 0 bases from J, with 10 bases between.

J is TRBJ1-2 and V is TRBV6-6, with D possibly matching TRBD1 (5 bases). Germline lookup yields CDR1 MNHNY and CDR2 SVGAGI (reference sequence). The CDR3 totals 12 residues. V lost 6 bases, J lost 6 bases, and 11 bases lay in between. CDR3 loop: CASSGTGDGYTF. The CDR3 DNA reads TGTGCCAGCAGCGGGACGGGCGATGGCTACACCTTC.

The chain employs TRBV30 and TRBJ1-6, with TRBD1 matching 8 bases. After removal of 1 base from V and 0 bases from J, the junction contained 5 bases not matched to a gene. From germline, CDR1 is GTSNPN and CDR2 SVGIG (reference sequence). This CDR3 comprises 17 residues. The CDR3 reads CAWSDSDRVSYNSPLHF. The CDR3 region has the DNA TGTGCCTGGAGTGACTCGGACAGGGTCTCCTATAATTCACCCCTCCACTTT. The full variable domain, rest sourced from reference TRBV30 and TRBJ1-6, is SQTIHQWPATLVQPVGSPLSLECTVEGTSNPNLYWYRQAAGRGLQLLFYSVGIGQISSEVPQNLSASRPQDRQFILSSKKLLLSDSGFYLCAWSDSDRVSYNSPLHFGNGTRLTVT.

This chain connects TRBV9 to TRBJ1-3, with D unresolved. Germline V lookup: CDR1 SGDLS, CDR2 YYNGEE. The germline V and J ends were trimmed by 3 bases and 1 base, with 11 bases remaining between them. The CDR3 has 15 residues. CDR3 nucleotides: TGTGCCAGCAGCGCGGACGGAGGGTCTGGAAACACCATATATTTT. Translation: CASSADGGSGNTIYF.

The chain combines TRBV3-1 (or the pseudogene TRBV3-2) with TRBJ1-5; the match to TRBD1 covers 8 bases. This CDR3 contains 13 residues. V trimming: 2 bases; J trimming: 7 bases; junction bases outside the gene matches: 1. Germline V CDR1 and CDR2: LGHDT, YNNKEL (reference sequence). The chain's CDR3 is CASSQTGGQPQHF. The CDR3 DNA sequence: TGTGCCAGCAGCCAAACAGGGGGACAGCCCCAGCATTTT.

The chain uses TRBV9 and TRBJ1-6; D remains unclear. In germline, CDR1 is SGDLS, CDR2 YYNGEE. The CDR3 runs to 15 residues. The V gene lost 1 base and the J gene lost 9 bases, with 14 bases spanning the gap. CDR3 protein: CASSVNGEKGSPLHF. The DNA for the CDR3 is TGTGCCAGCAGCGTAAACGGGGAGAAGGGTTCACCCCTCCACTTT.

The chain couples TRBV18 to TRBJ2-7; TRBD1 might be the D (6 bases). This CDR3 has 14 amino acids. Trimming stripped 2 bases from V and 2 bases from J, with 10 bases between. CDR1 KGHSH and CDR2 LQKENI come from the germline V gene. The CDR3 here is CASSPIPGAYEQYF. In DNA form, the CDR3 reads TGTGCCAGCTCACCAATTCCAGGGGCCTACGAGCAGTACTTC.

The chain couples TRBV6-6 to TRBJ2-1; no reliable D call. With 8 bases removed from V and 2 bases from J, the gap between germline ends came to 19 bases. The length of the CDR3 is 16 residues. CDR1 is MNHNY and CDR2 is SVGAGI in the germline V gene (reference sequence). Here the CDR3 reads CASAPPGSWAYNEQFF. The CDR3 DNA reads as TGTGCCAGCGCCCCTCCCGGTTCTTGGGCCTACAATGAGCAGTTCTTC.

This chain's CDR3 is CASSQVITEGGNEQFF. CDR3 nucleotides: TGTGCCAGCAGCCAAGTAATAACGGAGGGGGGCAATGAGCAGTTCTTC. J is TRBJ2-1 and V is TRBV4-2; possibly TRBD1 or TRBD2 for D (6 bases each). Trimming left V 1 base short and J 6 bases short, with 16 bases between. This CDR3 comprises 16 residues. Germline V gene sequence: CDR1 LGHNA, CDR2 YNFKEQ.

V and J are TRBV6-2 or TRBV6-3 and TRBJ1-2; D ambiguous. The V gene lost 6 bases and the J gene lost 4 bases, with 12 bases spanning the gap. The CDR3 is 13 amino acids. The germline gives CDR1 MNHEY, CDR2 SVGEGT. In DNA, the CDR3 is TGTGCCAGCAGCCCGACAACAACCTATGGCTACACCTTC. This gives the protein CASSPTTTYGYTF.

J is TRBJ1-3 and V is TRBV28, with D maybe TRBD1 (5 bases). The germline V gene has CDR1 MDHEN and CDR2 SYDVKM. V was cut by 3 bases and J by 0 bases, with 9 bases left in between. This CDR3 has 15 residues. The CDR3 region has the DNA TGTGCCAGCAGTTTGACAGAGAGCTCTGGAAACACCATATATTTT. Its translation: CASSLTESSGNTIYF.